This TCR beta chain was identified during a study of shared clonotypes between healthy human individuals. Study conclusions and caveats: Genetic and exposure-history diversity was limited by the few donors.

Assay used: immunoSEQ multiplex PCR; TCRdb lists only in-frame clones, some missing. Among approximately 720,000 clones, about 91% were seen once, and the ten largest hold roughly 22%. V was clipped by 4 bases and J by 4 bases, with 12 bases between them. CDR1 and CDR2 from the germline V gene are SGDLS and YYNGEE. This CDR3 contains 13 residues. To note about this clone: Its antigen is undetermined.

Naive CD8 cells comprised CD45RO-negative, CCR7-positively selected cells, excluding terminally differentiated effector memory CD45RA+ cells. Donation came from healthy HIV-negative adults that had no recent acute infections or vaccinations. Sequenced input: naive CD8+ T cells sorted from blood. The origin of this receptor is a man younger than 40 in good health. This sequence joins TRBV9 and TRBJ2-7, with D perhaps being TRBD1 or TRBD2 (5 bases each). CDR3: CASSPEGKYEQYF. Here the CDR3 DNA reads TGTGCCAGCAGCCCCGAGGGGAAATACGAGCAGTACTTC. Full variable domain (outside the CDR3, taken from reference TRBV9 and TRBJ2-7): DSGVTQTPKHLITATGQRVTLRCSPRSGDLSVYWYQQSLDQGLQFLIQYYNGEERAKGNILERFSAQQFPDLHSELNLSSLELGDSALYFCASSPEGKYEQYFGPGTRLTVT.